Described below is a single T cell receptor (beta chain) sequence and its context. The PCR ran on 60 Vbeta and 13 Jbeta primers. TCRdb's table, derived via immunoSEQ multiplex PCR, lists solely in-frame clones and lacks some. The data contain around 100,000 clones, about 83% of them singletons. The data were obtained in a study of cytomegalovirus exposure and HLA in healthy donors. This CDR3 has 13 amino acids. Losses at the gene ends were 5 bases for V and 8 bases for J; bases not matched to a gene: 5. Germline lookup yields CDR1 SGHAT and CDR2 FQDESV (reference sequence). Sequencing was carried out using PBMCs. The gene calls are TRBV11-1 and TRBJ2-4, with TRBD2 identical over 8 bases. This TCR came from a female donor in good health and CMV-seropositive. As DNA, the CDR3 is TGTGCCAGCAGCCATCCGGGGGGGGACATTCAGTACTTC. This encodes CASSHPGGDIQYF.